This T cell receptor (beta chain) appears in the sequencing data of a study of blood T cell dynamics during melanoma immunotherapy. Trimming took off 2 bases at V and 6 bases at J, with 4 bases between the two ends. Germline V CDR1 and CDR2: MDHEN, SYDVKM. The CDR3 spans 11 residues. As to time point: week 3, after first cycle of checkpoint inhibitor. The data were produced by immunoSEQ multiplex PCR, yet TCRdb's version contains in-frame clones alone and is incomplete. The table shows about 11,000 clones, with about four fifths occurring only once. The sequenced sample was blood, obtained from a patient treated with checkpoint blockade. This clonotype originated in a human donor with melanoma. V is TRBV28 and J is TRBJ1-1; D is unclear. CDR3 in amino acids: CASSLTAEAFF. CDR3 in DNA: TGTGCCAGCAGTTTAACAGCTGAAGCTTTCTTT.